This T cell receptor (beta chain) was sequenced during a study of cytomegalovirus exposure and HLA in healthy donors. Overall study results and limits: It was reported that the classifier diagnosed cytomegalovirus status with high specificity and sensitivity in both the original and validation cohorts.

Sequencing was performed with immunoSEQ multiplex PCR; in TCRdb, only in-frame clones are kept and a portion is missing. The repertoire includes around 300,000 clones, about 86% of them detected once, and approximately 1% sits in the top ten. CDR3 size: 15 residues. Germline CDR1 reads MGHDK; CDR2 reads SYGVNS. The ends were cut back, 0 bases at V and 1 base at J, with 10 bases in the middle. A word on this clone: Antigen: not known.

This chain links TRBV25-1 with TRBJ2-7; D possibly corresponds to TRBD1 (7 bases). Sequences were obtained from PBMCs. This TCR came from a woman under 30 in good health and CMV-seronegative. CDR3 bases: TGTGCCAGCAGTGAATACAGGGGGACTTCCTACGAGCAGTACTTC. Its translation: CASSEYRGTSYEQYF.